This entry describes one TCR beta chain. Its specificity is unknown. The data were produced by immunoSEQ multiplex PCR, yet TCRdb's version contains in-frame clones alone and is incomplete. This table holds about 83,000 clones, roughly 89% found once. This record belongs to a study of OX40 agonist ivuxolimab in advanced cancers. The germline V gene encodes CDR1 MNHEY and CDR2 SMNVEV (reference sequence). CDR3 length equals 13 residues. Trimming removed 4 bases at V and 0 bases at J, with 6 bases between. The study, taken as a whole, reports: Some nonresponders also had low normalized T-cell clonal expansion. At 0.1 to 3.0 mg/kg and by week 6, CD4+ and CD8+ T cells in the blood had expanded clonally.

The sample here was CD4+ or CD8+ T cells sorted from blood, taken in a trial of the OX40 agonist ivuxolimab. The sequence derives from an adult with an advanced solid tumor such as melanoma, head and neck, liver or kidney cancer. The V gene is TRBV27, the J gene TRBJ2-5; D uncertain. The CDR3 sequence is CASSYSYQETQYF. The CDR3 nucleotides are TGTGCCAGCAGTTATTCGTACCAAGAGACCCAGTACTTC.